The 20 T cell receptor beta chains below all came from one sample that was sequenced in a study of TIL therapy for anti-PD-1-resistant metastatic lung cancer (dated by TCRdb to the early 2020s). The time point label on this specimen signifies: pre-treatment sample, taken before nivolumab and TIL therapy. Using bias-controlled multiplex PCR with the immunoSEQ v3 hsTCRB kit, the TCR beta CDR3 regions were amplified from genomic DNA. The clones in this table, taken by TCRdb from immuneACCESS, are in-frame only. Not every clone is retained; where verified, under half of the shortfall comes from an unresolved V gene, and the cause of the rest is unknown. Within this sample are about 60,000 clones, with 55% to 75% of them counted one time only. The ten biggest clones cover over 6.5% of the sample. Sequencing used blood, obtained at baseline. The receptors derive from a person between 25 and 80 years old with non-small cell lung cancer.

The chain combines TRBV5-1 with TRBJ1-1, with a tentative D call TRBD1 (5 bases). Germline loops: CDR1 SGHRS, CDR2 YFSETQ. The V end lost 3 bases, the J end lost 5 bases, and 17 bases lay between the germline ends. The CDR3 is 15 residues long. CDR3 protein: CASSSAAGGETEAFF. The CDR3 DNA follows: TGCGCCAGCAGCTCAGCCGCGGGGGGAGAGACTGAAGCTTTCTTT.

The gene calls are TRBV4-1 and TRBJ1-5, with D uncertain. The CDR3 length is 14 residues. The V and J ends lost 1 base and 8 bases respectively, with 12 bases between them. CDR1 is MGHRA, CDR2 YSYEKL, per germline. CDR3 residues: CASSQVAGVEPQHF. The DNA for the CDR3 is TGCGCCAGCAGCCAAGTGGCAGGAGTTGAGCCCCAGCATTTT.

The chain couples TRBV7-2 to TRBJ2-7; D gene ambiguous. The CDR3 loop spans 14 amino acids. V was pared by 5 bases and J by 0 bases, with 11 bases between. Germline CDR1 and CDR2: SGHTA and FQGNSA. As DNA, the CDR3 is TGTGCCAGCAGCCCCCCGACATTCTCCTACGAGCAGTACTTC. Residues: CASSPPTFSYEQYF.

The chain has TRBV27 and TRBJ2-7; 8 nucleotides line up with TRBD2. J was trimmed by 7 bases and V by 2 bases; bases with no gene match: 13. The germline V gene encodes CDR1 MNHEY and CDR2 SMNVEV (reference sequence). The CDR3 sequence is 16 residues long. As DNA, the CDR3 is TGTGCCAGCAGTTTAAACGGCGGGAGGCCCCCTCTTGAGCAGTACTTC. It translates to CASSLNGGRPPLEQYF.

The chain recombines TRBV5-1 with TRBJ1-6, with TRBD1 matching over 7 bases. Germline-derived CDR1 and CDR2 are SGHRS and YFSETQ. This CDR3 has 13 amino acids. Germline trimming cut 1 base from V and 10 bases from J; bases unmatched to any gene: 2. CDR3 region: CASSLQGDSPLHF. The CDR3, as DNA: TGCGCCAGCAGCTTGCAGGGGGACTCACCCCTCCACTTT. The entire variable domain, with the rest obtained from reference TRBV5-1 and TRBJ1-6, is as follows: KAGVTQTPRYLIKTRGQQVTLSCSPISGHRSVSWYQQTPGQGLQFLFEYFSETQRNKGNFPGRFSGRQFSNSRSEMNVSTLELGDSALYLCASSLQGDSPLHFGNGTRLTVT.

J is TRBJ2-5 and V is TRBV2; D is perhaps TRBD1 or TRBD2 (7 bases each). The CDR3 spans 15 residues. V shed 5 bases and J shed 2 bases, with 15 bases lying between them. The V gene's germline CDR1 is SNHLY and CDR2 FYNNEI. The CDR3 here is CASSRQGGEQETQYF. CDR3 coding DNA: TGTGCCAGCAGTAGACAGGGAGGGGAGCAAGAGACCCAGTACTTC.

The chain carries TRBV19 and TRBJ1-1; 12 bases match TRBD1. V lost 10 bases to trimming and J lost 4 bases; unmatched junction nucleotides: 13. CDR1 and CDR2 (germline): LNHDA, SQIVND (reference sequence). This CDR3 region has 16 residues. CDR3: CATIRGTGGLGTEAFF. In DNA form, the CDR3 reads TGTGCCACAATCCGGGGGACAGGGGGCTTGGGCACTGAAGCTTTCTTT.

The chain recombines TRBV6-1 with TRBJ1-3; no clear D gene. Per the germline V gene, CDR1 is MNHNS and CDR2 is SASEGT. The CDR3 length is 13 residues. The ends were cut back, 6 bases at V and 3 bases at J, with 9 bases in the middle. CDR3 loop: CASSVGNGNTIYF. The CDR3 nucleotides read TGTGCCAGCAGCGTGGGTAATGGAAACACCATATATTTT.

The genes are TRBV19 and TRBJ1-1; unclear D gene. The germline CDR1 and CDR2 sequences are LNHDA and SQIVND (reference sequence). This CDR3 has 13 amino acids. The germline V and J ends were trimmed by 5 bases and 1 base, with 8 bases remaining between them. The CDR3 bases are TGTGCCAGTAGTCGGCAGACGAACACTGAAGCTTTCTTT. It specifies CASSRQTNTEAFF. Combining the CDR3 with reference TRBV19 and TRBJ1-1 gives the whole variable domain DGGITQSPKYLFRKEGQNVTLSCEQNLNHDAMYWYRQDPGQGLRLIYYSQIVNDFQKGDIAEGYSVSREKKESFPLTVTSAQKNPTAFYLCASSRQTNTEAFFGQGTRLTVV.

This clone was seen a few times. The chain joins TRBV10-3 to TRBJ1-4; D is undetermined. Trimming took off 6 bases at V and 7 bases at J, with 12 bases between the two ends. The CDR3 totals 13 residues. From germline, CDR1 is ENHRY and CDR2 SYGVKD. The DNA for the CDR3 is TGTGCCATCAGATCTACAGAAAGTGAAAAACTGTTTTTT. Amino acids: CAIRSTESEKLFF.

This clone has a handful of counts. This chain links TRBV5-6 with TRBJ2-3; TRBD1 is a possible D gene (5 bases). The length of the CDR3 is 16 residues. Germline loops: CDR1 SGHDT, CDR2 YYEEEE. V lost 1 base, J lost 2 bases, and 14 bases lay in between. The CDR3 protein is CASSLWGRESTDTQYF. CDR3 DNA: TGTGCCAGCAGCTTGTGGGGCAGGGAATCCACAGATACGCAGTATTTT. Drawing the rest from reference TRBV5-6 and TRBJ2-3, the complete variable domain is DAGVTQSPTHLIKTRGQQVTLRCSPKSGHDTVSWYQQALGQGPQFIFQYYEEEERQRGNFPDRFSGHQFPNYSSELNVNALLLGDSALYLCASSLWGRESTDTQYFGPGTRLTVL.

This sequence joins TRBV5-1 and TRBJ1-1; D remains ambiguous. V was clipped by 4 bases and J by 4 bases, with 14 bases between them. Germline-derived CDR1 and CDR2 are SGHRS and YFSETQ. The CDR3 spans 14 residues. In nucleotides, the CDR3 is TGCGCCAGCAGCCCAACCCGACCCGGCACTGAAGCTTTCTTT. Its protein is CASSPTRPGTEAFF.

This chain's CDR3 is CASSLGGISYNEQFF. The CDR3 nucleotides read TGCGCCAGCAGCTTGGGTGGGATCTCCTACAATGAGCAGTTCTTC. This sequence joins TRBV5-1 and TRBJ2-1; no definite D call. Germline V gives CDR1 SGHRS, CDR2 YFSETQ. V lost 0 bases and J 0 bases, leaving 7 bases between the germline ends. CDR3 length: 15 residues.

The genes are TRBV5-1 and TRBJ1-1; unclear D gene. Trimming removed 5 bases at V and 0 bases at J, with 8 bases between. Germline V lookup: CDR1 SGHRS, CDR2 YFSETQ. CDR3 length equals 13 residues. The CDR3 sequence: CASRREMNTEAFF. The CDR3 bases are TGCGCCAGCAGAAGGGAGATGAACACTGAAGCTTTCTTT.

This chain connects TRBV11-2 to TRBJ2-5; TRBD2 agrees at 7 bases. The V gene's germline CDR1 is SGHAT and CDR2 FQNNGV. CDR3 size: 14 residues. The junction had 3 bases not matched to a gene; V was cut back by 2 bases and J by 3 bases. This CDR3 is CASSLRLAEETQYF. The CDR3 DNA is TGTGCCAGCAGCTTAAGGCTAGCGGAAGAGACCCAGTACTTC. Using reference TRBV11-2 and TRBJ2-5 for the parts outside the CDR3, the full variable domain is EAGVAQSPRYKIIEKRQSVAFWCNPISGHATLYWYQQILGQGPKLLIQFQNNGVVDDSQLPKDRFSAERLKGVDSTLKIQPAKLEDSAVYLCASSLRLAEETQYFGPGTRLLVL.

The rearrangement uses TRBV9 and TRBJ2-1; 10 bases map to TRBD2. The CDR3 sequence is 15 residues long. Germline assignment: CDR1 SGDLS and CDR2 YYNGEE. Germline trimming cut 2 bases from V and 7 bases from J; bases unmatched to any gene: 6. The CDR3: CASSVSGLAYNEQFF. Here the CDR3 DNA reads TGTGCCAGCAGCGTCTCGGGACTAGCGTATAATGAGCAGTTCTTC.

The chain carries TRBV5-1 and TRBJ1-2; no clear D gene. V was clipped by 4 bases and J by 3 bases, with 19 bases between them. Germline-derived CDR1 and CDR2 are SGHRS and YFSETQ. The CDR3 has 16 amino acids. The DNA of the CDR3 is TGCGCCAGCAGCCCCGATCGATCCAGCAGATACTATGGCTACACCTTC. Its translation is CASSPDRSSRYYGYTF.

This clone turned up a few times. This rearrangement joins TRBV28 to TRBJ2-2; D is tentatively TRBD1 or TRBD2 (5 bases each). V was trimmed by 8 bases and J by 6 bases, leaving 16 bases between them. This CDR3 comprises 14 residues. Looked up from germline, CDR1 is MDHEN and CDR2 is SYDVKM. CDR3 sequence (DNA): TGTGCCAGCTCACCCGGGACCCCCGCCGGGGAGCTGTTTTTT. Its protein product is CASSPGTPAGELFF.

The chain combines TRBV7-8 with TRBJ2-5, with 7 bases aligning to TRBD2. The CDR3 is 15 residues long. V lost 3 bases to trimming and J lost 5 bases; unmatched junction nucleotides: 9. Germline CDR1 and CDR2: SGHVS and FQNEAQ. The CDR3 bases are TGTGCCAGCAGCTTTACGGGGGGTAACCGGGAGACCCAGTACTTC. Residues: CASSFTGGNRETQYF.

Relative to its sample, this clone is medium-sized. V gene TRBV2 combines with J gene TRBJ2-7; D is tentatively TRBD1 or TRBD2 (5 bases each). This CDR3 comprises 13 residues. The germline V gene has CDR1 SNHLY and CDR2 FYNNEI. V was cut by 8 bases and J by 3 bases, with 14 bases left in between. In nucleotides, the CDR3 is TGTGCCAGCGCCGGGACGTTTAACTACGAGCAGTACTTC. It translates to CASAGTFNYEQYF.